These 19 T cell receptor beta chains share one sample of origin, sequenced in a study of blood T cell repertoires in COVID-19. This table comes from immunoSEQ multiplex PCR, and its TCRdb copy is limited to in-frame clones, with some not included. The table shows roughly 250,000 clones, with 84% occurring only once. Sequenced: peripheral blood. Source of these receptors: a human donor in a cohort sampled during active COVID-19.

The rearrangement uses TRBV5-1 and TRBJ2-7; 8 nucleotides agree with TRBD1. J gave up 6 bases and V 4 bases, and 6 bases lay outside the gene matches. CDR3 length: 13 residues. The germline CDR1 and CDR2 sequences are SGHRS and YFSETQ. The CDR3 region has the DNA TGCGCCAGCAGCGGCGGACAGGGTTTCGAGCAGTACTTC. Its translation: CASSGGQGFEQYF.

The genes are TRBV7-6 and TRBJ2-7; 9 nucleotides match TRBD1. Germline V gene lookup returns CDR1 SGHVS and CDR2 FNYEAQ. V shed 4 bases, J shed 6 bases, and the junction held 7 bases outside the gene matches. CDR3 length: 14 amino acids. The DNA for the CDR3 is TGTGCCAGCAGCTCCCTACAGGGGGCGGGCGAGCAGTACTTC. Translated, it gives CASSSLQGAGEQYF.

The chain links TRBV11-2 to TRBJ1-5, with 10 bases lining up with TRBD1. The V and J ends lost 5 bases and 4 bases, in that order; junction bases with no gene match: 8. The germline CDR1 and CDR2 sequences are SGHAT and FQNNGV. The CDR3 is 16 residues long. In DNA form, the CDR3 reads TGTGCCAGCAGCCTCGGACAGGGGGTAGGTAATCAGCCCCAGCATTTT. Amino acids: CASSLGQGVGNQPQHF.

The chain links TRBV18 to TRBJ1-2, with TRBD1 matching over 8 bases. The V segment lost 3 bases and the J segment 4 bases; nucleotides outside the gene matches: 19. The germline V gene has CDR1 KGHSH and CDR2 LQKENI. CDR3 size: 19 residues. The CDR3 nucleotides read TGTGCCAGCTCACCTATTATCTTCCGGACAGGGACCATTCCCTATGGCTACACCTTC. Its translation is CASSPIIFRTGTIPYGYTF. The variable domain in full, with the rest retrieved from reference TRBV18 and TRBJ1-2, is NAGVMQNPRHLVRRRGQEARLRCSPMKGHSHVYWYRQLPEEGLKFMVYLQKENIIDESGMPKERFSAEFPKEGPSILRIQQVVRGDSAAYFCASSPIIFRTGTIPYGYTFGSGTRLTVV.

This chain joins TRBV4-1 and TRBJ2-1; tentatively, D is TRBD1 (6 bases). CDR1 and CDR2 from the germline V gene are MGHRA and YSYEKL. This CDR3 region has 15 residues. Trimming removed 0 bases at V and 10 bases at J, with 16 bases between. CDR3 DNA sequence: TGCGCCAGCAGCCAAGATCGGTCTGGTACAGGGGAGCAGTTCTTC. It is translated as CASSQDRSGTGEQFF.

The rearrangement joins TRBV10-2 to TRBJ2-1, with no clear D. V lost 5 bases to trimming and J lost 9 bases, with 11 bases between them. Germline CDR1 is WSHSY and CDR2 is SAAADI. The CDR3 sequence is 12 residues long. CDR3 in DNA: TGCGCCAGCAGTTTCCCGGTCGGTGAGCAGTTCTTC. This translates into CASSFPVGEQFF.

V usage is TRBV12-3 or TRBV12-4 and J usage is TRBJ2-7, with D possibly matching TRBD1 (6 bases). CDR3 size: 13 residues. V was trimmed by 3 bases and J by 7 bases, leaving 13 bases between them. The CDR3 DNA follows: TGTGCCAGCAGTTTCAGACAGGTTGGAGAGCAGTACTTC. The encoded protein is CASSFRQVGEQYF.

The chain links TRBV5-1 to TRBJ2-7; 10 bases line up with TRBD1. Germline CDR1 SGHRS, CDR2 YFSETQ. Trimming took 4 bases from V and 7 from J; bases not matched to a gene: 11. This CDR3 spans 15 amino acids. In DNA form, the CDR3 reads TGCGCCAGCAGCCCTGTGGGGACAGGGGTCCGGGAGCAGTACTTC. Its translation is CASSPVGTGVREQYF. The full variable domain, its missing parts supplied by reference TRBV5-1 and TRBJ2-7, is KAGVTQTPRYLIKTRGQQVTLSCSPISGHRSVSWYQQTPGQGLQFLFEYFSETQRNKGNFPGRFSGRQFSNSRSEMNVSTLELGDSALYLCASSPVGTGVREQYFGPGTRLTVT.

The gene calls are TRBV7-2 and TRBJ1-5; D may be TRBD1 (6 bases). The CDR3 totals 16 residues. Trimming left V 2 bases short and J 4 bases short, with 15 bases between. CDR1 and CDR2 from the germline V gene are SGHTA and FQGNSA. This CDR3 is CASSLQSQGGNQPQHF. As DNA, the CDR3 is TGTGCCAGCAGCTTACAATCACAGGGTGGAAATCAGCCCCAGCATTTT.

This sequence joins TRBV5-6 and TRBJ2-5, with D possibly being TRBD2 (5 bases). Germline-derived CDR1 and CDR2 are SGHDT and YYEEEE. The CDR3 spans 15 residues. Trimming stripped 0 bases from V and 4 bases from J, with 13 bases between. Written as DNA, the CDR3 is TGTGCCAGCAGCTTGGTAATGTCTAGCCGAGAGACCCAGTACTTC. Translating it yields CASSLVMSSRETQYF.

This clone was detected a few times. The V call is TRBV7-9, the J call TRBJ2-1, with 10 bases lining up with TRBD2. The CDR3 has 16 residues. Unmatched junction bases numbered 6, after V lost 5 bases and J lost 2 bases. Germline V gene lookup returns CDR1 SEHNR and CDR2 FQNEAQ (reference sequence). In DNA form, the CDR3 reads TGTGCCAGCAGCCTGCTAGCGGGAGATACCTACAATGAGCAGTTCTTC. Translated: CASSLLAGDTYNEQFF.

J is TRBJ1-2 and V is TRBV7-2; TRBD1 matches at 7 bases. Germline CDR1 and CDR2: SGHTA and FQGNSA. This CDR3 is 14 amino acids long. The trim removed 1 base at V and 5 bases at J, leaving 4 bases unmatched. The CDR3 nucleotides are TGTGCCAGCAGCTTAGGACAGGGCGTTTATGGCTACACCTTC. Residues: CASSLGQGVYGYTF. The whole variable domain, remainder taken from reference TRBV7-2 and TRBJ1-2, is GAGVSQSPSNKVTEKGKDVELRCDPISGHTALYWYRQSLGQGLEFLIYFQGNSAPDKSGLPSDRFSAERTGGSVSTLTIQRTQQEDSAVYLCASSLGQGVYGYTFGSGTRLTVV.

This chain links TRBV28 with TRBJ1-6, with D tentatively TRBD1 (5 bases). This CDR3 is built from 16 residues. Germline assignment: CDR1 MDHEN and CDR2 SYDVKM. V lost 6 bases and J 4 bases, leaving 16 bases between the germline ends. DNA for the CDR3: TGTGCCAGCAGCCCGGGTCCCCAGGGTTATAATTCACCCCTCCACTTT. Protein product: CASSPGPQGYNSPLHF.

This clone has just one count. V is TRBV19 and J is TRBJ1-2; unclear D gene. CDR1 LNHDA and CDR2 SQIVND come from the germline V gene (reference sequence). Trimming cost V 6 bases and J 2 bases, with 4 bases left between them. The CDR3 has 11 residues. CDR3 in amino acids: CASSRNYGYTF. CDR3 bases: TGTGCCAGTAGCAGGAACTATGGCTACACCTTC.

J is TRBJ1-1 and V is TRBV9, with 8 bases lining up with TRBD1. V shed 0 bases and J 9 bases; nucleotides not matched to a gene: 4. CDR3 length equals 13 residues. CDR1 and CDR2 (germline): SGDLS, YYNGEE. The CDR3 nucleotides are TGTGCCAGCAGCGTAGCTACCAGGGGGCAAGCTTTCTTT. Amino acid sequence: CASSVATRGQAFF.

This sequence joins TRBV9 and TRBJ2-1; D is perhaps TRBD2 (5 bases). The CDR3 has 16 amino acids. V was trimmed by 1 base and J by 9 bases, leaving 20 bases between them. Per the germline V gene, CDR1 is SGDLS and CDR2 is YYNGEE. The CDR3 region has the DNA TGTGCCAGCAGCGTAAGTCCCAGCGGAAGAGACGGTGAGCAGTTCTTC. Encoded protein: CASSVSPSGRDGEQFF.

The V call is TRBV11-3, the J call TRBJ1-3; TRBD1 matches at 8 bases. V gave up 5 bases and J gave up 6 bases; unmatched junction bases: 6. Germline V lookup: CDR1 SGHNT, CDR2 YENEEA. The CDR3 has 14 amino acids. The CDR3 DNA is TGTGCCAGCAGCACTGGACAGGGCGAAAACACCATATATTTT. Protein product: CASSTGQGENTIYF.

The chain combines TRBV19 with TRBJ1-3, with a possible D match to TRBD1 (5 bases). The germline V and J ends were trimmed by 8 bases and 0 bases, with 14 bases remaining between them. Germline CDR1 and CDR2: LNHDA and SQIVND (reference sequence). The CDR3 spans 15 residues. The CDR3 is CASARGGSSGNTIYF. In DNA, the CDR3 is TGTGCCAGTGCCCGGGGGGGGAGCTCTGGAAACACCATATATTTT.

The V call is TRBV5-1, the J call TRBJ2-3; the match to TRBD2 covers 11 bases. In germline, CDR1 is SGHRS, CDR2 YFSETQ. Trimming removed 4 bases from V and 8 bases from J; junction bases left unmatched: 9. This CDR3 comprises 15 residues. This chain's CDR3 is CASSPGLAGGVTQYF. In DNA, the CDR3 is TGCGCCAGCAGCCCAGGGCTAGCGGGGGGTGTTACGCAGTATTTT.